A selection of T cell receptor beta chains follows, all from one sample in a study of shared clonotypes between healthy human individuals. Produced via immunoSEQ multiplex PCR; TCRdb's table is partial and in-frame only. The sample comprises about 1.5 million clones, approximately 98% of which are singletons, and about 0.45% rests with the top ten. The sample was naive CD4+ T cells sorted from blood. Receptor source: a man aged 25-40 years in good health. The CDR3 runs from the conserved cysteine through the conserved F or W. Fields, in order: D gene, J gene, V gene, clone size, CDR3 protein, CDR3 DNA. The D gene is left open where the match is weak. Clone sizes are given selectively: once, few, many, or a class where the clone is expanded.

>TRBD2|TRBJ2-7|TRBV5-4|NA
CASSPGTSGFSYEQYF
TGTGCCAGCAGCCCGGGGACTAGCGGATTCTCCTACGAGCAGTACTTC
>NA|TRBJ1-5|TRBV2|NA
CASSETGSSNQPQHF
TGTGCCAGCAGTGAAACGGGTAGTAGCAATCAGCCCCAGCATTTT
>NA|TRBJ2-3|TRBV15|NA
CATSRDIITDTQYF
TGTGCCACCAGCAGAGACATTATCACAGATACGCAGTATTTT
>NA|TRBJ2-2|TRBV5-1|once
CASQIRTPRGNTGELFF
TGCGCCAGCCAGATTAGGACACCCCGAGGGAACACCGGGGAGCTGTTTTTT
>NA|TRBJ2-3|TRBV19|NA
CASSISVTDTQYF
TGTGCCAGTAGTATATCGGTCACAGATACGCAGTATTTT
>NA|TRBJ2-2|TRBV27|NA
CASSPVGRWNTGELFF
TGTGCCAGCAGTCCCGTTGGGAGGTGGAACACCGGGGAGCTGTTTTTT
>NA|TRBJ2-7|TRBV5-8|NA
CASRFSYEQYF
TGTGCCAGCAGGTTTTCCTACGAGCAGTACTTC
>TRBD2|TRBJ2-1|TRBV7-2|NA
CASRTTSASSYNEQFF
TGTGCCAGCAGAACGACTAGCGCGAGCTCCTACAATGAGCAGTTCTTC
>NA|TRBJ2-7|TRBV14|NA
CASSHRYSPGYEQYF
TGTGCCAGCAGCCACAGGTACTCGCCAGGCTACGAGCAGTACTTC
>NA|TRBJ1-3|TRBV10-2|NA
CASNAGSREYTIYF
TGCGCCAGCAATGCAGGCTCAAGGGAATACACCATATATTTT
>NA|TRBJ1-2|TRBV27|NA
CASGYAGGYTF
TGTGCCAGCGGATATGCTGGGGGCTACACCTTC
>NA|TRBJ2-2|TRBV10-1|NA
CASSPMSGPGELFF
TGCGCCAGCAGCCCGATGAGTGGCCCCGGGGAGCTGTTTTTT
>TRBD2|TRBJ2-6|TRBV27|NA
CASSGGSGRAGANVLTF
TGTGCCAGCAGTGGAGGTAGCGGGAGGGCTGGGGCCAACGTCCTGACTTTC